Listed below are T cell receptor beta chains from one sample, sequenced in a study of blood T cell repertoires in COVID-19. Generated by immunoSEQ multiplex PCR, the TCRdb table keeps only in-frame clones and is missing some. The sample consists of about 140,000 clones, roughly 86% of them appearing once. The sequencing sample was made of peripheral blood. These TCRs come from a woman aged 50 to 60 with acute or convalescent COVID-19. CDR3s include the opening cysteine and the closing phenylalanine or tryptophan. The order of the fields is V gene, clone size, D gene, J gene, CDR3 DNA, CDR3 protein. The D gene is left open where the match is weak. The size of a clone is reported for some rows only, either as once, few or many, or as a class for expanded clones.

>TRBV21-1|-|-|TRBJ1-3
TGTGCCAGCAGCAAAGGGATGAAAGGTCGGACAGGGTTCTCTGGAAACACCATATATTTT
CASSKGMKGRTGFSGNTIYF
>TRBV6-1|-|-|TRBJ2-7
TGTGCCAGCAGTGATTGGCAGGTCATCTACGAGCAGTACTTC
CASSDWQVIYEQYF
>TRBV9|-|-|TRBJ1-4
TGTGCCAGCAGCGTAGGGCGGAGTGCAACTAATGAAAAACTGTTTTTT
CASSVGRSATNEKLFF
>TRBV19|-|TRBD1|TRBJ1-2
TGTGCCAGTGGGTTGTTGACAGGGGACAAAGGCTACACCTTC
CASGLLTGDKGYTF
>TRBV7-7|-|-|TRBJ2-3
TGTGCCAGCAGCTTAAGCGGGCGATCAGATACGCAGTATTTT
CASSLSGRSDTQYF
>TRBV19|-|-|TRBJ2-5
TGTGCCAGTAGTTTCCGCGGGATACGGCAAGAGACCCAGTACTTC
CASSFRGIRQETQYF
>TRBV19|-|-|TRBJ1-1
TGTGCCAGTACCCCGGGTCCGACGAACACTGAAGCTTTCTTT
CASTPGPTNTEAFF
>TRBV7-3|-|TRBD1|TRBJ2-7
TGTGCCAGCAGCTCTAAAGACAGGGGGCGAACCTACGAGCAGTACTTC
CASSSKDRGRTYEQYF
>TRBV10-3|-|TRBD2|TRBJ2-3
TGTGCCATCAGAGACTCTAGCGGGAGATCAGATACGCAGTATTTT
CAIRDSSGRSDTQYF
>TRBV7-2|-|TRBD1|TRBJ2-7
TGTGCCAGCAGGAAGGGACAGGCTAACGAGCAGTACTTC
CASRKGQANEQYF
>TRBV2|few|-|TRBJ1-2
TGTGCCAGCAGTAGGACGGACATGGGTGGCTACACCTTC
CASSRTDMGGYTF
>TRBV2|-|TRBD1|TRBJ1-5
TGTGCCAGCAGCAACAGGGGGATCGGACAGCCCCAGCATTTT
CASSNRGIGQPQHF
>TRBV11-2|-|TRBD1|TRBJ2-7
TGTGCCAGCAGCTCCGCCTTTGCTAATGACAGGGTCCGCTACGAGCAGTACTTC
CASSSAFANDRVRYEQYF
>TRBV4-1|-|-|TRBJ1-3
TGCGCCAGCAGCCGGGGGGAGAGTTTTTTCTCCGAGGACGGAAACACCATATATTTT
CASSRGESFFSEDGNTIYF
>TRBV19|-|TRBD1|TRBJ1-1
TGTGCCAGTAAAGGGACAGGCGACACTGAAGCTTTCTTT
CASKGTGDTEAFF
>TRBV25-1|-|-|TRBJ2-3
TGTGCCAGCAGTGCGGGCACAGATACGCAGTATTTT
CASSAGTDTQYF
>TRBV3-1/TRBV3-2|once|TRBD1|TRBJ1-2
TGTGCCAGCAGCCCGAGGATAGGACAGGGGTGGAAGAATGGCTACACCTTC
CASSPRIGQGWKNGYTF
>TRBV7-3|-|-|TRBJ1-1
TGTGCCAGCAGCCCCTCCGCGTCGGGGGTATTCACTGAAGCTTTCTTT
CASSPSASGVFTEAFF
>TRBV5-8|-|TRBD1|TRBJ1-1
TGTGCCAGCAGCCGCAGGGACAGGGGGAACACTGAAGCTTTCTTT
CASSRRDRGNTEAFF
>TRBV29-1|-|TRBD2|TRBJ2-7
TGCAGCCCTCATAACGCCCAGACTAGCGGGTCCTACGAGCAGTACTTC
CSPHNAQTSGSYEQYF
>TRBV4-1|-|TRBD1|TRBJ2-1
TGCGCCAGCAGCCGGGACAGGGGGCGCTCCTACAATGAGCAGTTCTTC
CASSRDRGRSYNEQFF
>TRBV13|-|TRBD2|TRBJ2-3
TGTGCCAGCAGCTCGTTATCCCGACTAGCGGAGAGCACAGATACGCAGTATTTT
CASSSLSRLAESTDTQYF